This TCR beta chain was identified during a study of CD8+ T cells in alopecia areata. The authors extracted RNA and reverse transcribed it into cDNA as the sequencing template. TCRdb's copy holds only in-frame clones and misses some; the assay was immunoSEQ multiplex PCR. Among 200,000 or so clones, roughly three fifths were seen once, and the ten largest hold roughly 5.3%. Trimming took off 2 bases at V and 6 bases at J, with 9 bases between the two ends. The CDR3 length is 13 residues. Germline CDR1 SNHLY, CDR2 FYNNEI. The table lists this clone with a few counts. The chain couples TRBV2 to TRBJ2-3; the D is unclear. This TCR derives from a human donor in good health. The specimen was CD8+ T cells sorted from blood. The CDR3 loop is CASSELVVDTQYF. DNA of the CDR3: TGTGCCAGCAGTGAACTTGTGGTGGATACGCAGTATTTT.